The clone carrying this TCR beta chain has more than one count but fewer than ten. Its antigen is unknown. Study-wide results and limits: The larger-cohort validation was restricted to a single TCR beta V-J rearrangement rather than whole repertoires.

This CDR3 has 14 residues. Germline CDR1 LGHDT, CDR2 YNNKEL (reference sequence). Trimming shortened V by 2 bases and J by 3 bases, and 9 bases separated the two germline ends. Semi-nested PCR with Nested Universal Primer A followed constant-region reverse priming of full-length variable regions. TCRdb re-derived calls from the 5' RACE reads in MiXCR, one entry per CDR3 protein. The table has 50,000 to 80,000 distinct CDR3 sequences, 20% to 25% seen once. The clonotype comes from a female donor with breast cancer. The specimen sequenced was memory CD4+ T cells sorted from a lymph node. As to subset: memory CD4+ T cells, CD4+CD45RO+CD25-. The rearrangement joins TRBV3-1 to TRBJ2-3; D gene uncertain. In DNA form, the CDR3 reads TGTGCCAGCAGCCAAAGCCTTTTAACAGATACGCAGTATTTT. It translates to CASSQSLLTDTQYF.